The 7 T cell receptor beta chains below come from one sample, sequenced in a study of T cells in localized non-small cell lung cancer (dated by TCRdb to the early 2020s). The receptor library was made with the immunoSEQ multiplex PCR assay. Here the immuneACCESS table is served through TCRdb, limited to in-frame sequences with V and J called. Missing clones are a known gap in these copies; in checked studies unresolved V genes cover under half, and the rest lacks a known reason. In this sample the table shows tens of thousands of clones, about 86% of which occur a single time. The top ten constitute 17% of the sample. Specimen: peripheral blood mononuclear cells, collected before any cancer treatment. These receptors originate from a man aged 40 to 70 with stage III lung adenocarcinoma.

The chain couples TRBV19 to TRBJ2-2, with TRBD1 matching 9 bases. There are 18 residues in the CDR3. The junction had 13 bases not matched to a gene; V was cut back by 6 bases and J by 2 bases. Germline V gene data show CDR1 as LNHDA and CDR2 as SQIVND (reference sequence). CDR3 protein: CASSPGDRGQGNTGELFF. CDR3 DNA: TGTGCCAGTAGCCCAGGCGACAGGGGACAGGGAAACACCGGGGAGCTGTTTTTT.

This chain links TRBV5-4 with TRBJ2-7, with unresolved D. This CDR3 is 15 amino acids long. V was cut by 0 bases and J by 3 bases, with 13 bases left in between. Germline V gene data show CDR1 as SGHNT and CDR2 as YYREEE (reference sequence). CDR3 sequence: CASSLGTRGDYEQYF. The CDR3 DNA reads TGTGCCAGCAGCTTGGGGACCCGTGGTGACTACGAGCAGTACTTC.

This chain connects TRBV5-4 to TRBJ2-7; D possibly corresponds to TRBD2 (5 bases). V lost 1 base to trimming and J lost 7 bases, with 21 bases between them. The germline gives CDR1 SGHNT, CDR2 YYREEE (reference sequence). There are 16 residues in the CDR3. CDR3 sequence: CASSLLIRGSENEQYF. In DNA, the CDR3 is TGTGCCAGCAGCTTGCTTATTCGGGGTTCGGAGAATGAGCAGTACTTC.

CDR3 protein: CASSLGASEQYF. The CDR3 bases are TGCGCCAGCAGCTTGGGGGCCAGCGAGCAGTACTTC. The chain employs TRBV5-1 and TRBJ2-7; no clear D gene. V was cut by 0 bases and J by 6 bases, with 7 bases left in between. This CDR3 has 12 amino acids. The germline gives CDR1 SGHRS, CDR2 YFSETQ. Full variable domain (missing parts from reference TRBV5-1 and TRBJ2-7): KAGVTQTPRYLIKTRGQQVTLSCSPISGHRSVSWYQQTPGQGLQFLFEYFSETQRNKGNFPGRFSGRQFSNSRSEMNVSTLELGDSALYLCASSLGASEQYFGPGTRLTVT.

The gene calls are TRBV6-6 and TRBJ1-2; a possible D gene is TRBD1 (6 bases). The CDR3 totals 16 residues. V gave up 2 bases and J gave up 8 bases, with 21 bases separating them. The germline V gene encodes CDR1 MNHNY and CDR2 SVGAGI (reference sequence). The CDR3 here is CASSYQGGTLREGYTF. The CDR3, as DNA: TGTGCCAGCAGTTACCAAGGGGGGACCTTGCGTGAGGGCTACACCTTC.

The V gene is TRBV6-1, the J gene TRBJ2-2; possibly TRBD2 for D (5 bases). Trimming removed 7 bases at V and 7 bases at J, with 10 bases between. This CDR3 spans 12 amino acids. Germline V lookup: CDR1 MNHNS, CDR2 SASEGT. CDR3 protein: CASKAAYGELFF. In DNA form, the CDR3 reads TGTGCCAGCAAAGCGGCTTACGGGGAGCTGTTTTTT.

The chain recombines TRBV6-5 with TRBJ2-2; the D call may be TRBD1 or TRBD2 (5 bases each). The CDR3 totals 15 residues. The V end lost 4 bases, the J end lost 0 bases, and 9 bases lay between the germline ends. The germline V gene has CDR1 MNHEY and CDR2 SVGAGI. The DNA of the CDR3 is TGTGCCAGCAGTTCCGGGACGACGAACACCGGGGAGCTGTTTTTT. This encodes CASSSGTTNTGELFF.